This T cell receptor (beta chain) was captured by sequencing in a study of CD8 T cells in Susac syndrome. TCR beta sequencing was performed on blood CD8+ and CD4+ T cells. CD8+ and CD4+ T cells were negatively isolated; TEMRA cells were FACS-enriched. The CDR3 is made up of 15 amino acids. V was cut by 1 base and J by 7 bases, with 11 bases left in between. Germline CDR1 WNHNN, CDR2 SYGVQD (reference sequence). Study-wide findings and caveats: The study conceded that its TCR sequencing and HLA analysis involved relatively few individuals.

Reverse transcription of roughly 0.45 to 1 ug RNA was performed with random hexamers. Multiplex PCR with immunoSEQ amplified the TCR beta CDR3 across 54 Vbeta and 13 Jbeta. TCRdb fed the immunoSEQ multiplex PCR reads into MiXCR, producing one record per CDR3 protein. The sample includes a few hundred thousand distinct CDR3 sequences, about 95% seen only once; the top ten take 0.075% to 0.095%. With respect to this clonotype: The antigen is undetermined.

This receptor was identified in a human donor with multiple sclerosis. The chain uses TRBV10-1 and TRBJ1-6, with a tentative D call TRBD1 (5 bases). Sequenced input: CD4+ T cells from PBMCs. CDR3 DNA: TGCGCCAGCAGTGAGTTCACAGGCGGGAATTCACCCCTCCACTTT. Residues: CASSEFTGGNSPLHF.